This T cell receptor (beta chain) was found in a study of T cell repertoires in cytomegalovirus infection. TCRdb recomputed calls from the reads with MiXCR, one row per CDR3 protein. Of 300,000 to 400,000 distinct CDR3 sequences in the sample, about 29% are singletons; the top ten hold 20%. There are 15 residues in the CDR3. Germline CDR1 is MNHNS and CDR2 is SASEGT. Trimming removed 2 bases at V and 5 bases at J, with 15 bases between. Whole-study results and caveats: Ex vivo, HLA-C-restricted CMV-specific TCR beta clonotypes prevailed over the rest of the response.

As concerns this clonotype: Its antigen remains unidentified.

The gene calls are TRBV6-1 and TRBJ1-1; D perhaps matches TRBD1 (5 bases). Material: cultured PBMCs, obtained from culture after CMV antigen stimulation. The TCR was taken from a human donor in good health (CMV status not recorded). Some clones in this sample may be carry-over from other donors' samples. CDR3 coding DNA: TGTGCCAGCAGTGAACAAGGTGCCAGGGATACTGAAGCTTTCTTT. It translates to CASSEQGARDTEAFF.